The clone carrying this TCR beta chain has more than one count but fewer than ten. The repertoire was sequenced with immunoSEQ multiplex PCR; TCRdb's copy has only in-frame clones and lacks some. There are 50,000 to 55,000 clones in the sample; about 73% occur only once, and roughly 0.77% lies in the top ten. Single viable CD3+CD4+CD8-CD45RO+ cells were sorted as the memory CD4+ T cells. The sample is drawn from a study of memory CD4+ T cells and cytomegalovirus serostatus. The V gene's germline CDR1 is MNHNY and CDR2 SVGAGI (reference sequence). Deletions cut 4 bases from V and 1 base from J, with 7 bases between. The CDR3 has 13 residues.

Sequenced sample: memory CD4+ T cells from blood. V gene TRBV6-6 combines with J gene TRBJ1-1; D gene uncertain. The clonotype was recovered from an adult in good health and CMV-seronegative. The DNA for the CDR3 is TGTGCCAGCAGTTTCTCACAGAACACTGAAGCTTTCTTT. Protein sequence: CASSFSQNTEAFF.